A single sample gave rise to the 25 T cell receptor beta chains below, sequenced in a study of glioma-infiltrating T cells. The iRepertoire nested amplicon-rescue multiplex PCR amplified TCR alpha and beta CDR3s from RNA. MiXCR, run by TCRdb on the multiplex PCR reads, gives a single entry per CDR3 protein. Of about 140,000 distinct CDR3 sequences listed, roughly 43% are singletons. Sequencing was done on a sample of glioma tissue, nonneoplastic brain tissue, or PBMCs (not recorded which). These receptor sequences come from a human donor with low-grade glioma or glioblastoma, undergoing nonglioma brain surgery, or in good health (not recorded which).

V usage is TRBV10-3 and J usage is TRBJ1-5, with D tentatively TRBD1 (6 bases). Germline V gives CDR1 ENHRY, CDR2 SYGVKD. V lost 0 bases to trimming and J lost 6 bases, with 9 bases between them. This CDR3 comprises 14 residues. The CDR3 loop is CAISESPGAQPQHF. The CDR3 region has the DNA TGTGCCATCAGTGAGTCTCCAGGGGCTCAGCCCCAGCATTTT.

The sample holds a few counts of this clonotype. Compared with germline, one end of the junction differs, possibly owing to a read error. The J gene is TRBJ2-3, the V gene TRBV28; TRBD2 matches 11 bases. Germline V gives CDR1 MDHEN, CDR2 SYDVKM. The CDR3 loop spans 16 amino acids. The DNA of the CDR3 is TGTGCCAGCAGTTCCGGGACTAGCGGTGACCCAGATATGCAGTATTTT. Amino acid sequence: CASSSGTSGDPDMQYF.

Details on this clonotype: A read error is possible here, since a much larger clone lies one base away. The rearrangement uses TRBV11-2 and TRBJ2-7; D gene uncertain. Germline CDR1 and CDR2: SGHAT and FQNNGV. V was cut by 5 bases and J by 5 bases, with 16 bases left in between. The CDR3 contains 14 residues. The DNA of the CDR3 is TGTGCCAGCAGCATCCAATACGGGTTGAACGAGCAGTACTTC. This sequence encodes CASSIQYGLNEQYF.

The V gene is TRBV6-2 or TRBV6-3, the J gene TRBJ2-5; D is ambiguous. V was shortened by 6 bases and J by 0 bases, with 11 bases between the two germline ends. This CDR3 has 14 amino acids. Germline CDR1 MNHEY, CDR2 SVGEGT. The CDR3 region has the DNA TGTGCCAGCAGAGAGAGCCCAAACCAAGAGACCCAGTACTTC. The encoded protein is CASRESPNQETQYF.

The rearrangement uses TRBV20-1 and TRBJ2-1, with TRBD2 matching 9 bases. J gave up 10 bases and V 2 bases, and 9 bases lay outside the gene matches. The CDR3 runs to 14 residues. Germline assignment: CDR1 DFQATT and CDR2 SNEGSKA (reference sequence). The chain's CDR3 is CSARNPLAGLEQFF. The CDR3 coding sequence is TGCAGTGCTAGAAACCCTCTAGCGGGGTTGGAGCAGTTCTTC.

This clonotype was observed a few times. The chain combines TRBV7-9 with TRBJ2-5; D gene unclear. This CDR3 comprises 12 residues. Germline V gene lookup returns CDR1 SEHNR and CDR2 FQNEAQ (reference sequence). The V end was cut by 1 base, the J end by 5 bases, with 5 bases between. CDR3 DNA sequence: TGTGCCAGCAGCTTAGTGGTCGAGACCCAGTACTTC. This encodes CASSLVVETQYF.

The rearrangement joins TRBV27 to TRBJ2-7, with 8 bases aligning to TRBD1. This CDR3 has 13 residues. Germline V gene data show CDR1 as MNHEY and CDR2 as SMNVEV (reference sequence). V lost 6 bases to trimming and J lost 2 bases; unmatched junction nucleotides: 3. The CDR3 region has the DNA TGTGCCAGCAGAAGGACAGGGCCCTACGAGCAGTACTTC. Translated, it gives CASRRTGPYEQYF.

The chain couples TRBV9 to TRBJ2-1; D call uncertain. Trimming shortened V by 3 bases and J by 5 bases, and 12 bases separated the two germline ends. The V gene's germline CDR1 is SGDLS and CDR2 YYNGEE. The CDR3 contains 14 residues. CDR3: CASSAGTRDNEQFF. The CDR3 nucleotides read TGTGCCAGCAGCGCCGGAACCAGAGACAATGAGCAGTTCTTC.

The chain links TRBV7-2 to TRBJ2-7; D is unresolved. CDR1 and CDR2 from the germline V gene are SGHTA and FQGNSA. The CDR3 extends over 13 amino acids. V lost 5 bases, J lost 1 base, and 9 bases lay in between. The CDR3 region is CASSPHPSYEQYF. The DNA for the CDR3 is TGTGCCAGCAGCCCCCACCCTTCCTACGAGCAGTACTTC.

Turning to this clonotype: A clone one base away is much larger, so this may be a read error. The chain combines TRBV6-2 or TRBV6-3 with TRBJ2-7; tentative D call: TRBD2 (6 bases). There are 11 residues in the CDR3. Germline V gene data show CDR1 as MNHEY and CDR2 as SVGEGT. Trimming took off 9 bases at V and 8 bases at J, with 14 bases between the two ends. DNA for the CDR3: TGTGCCAGAATTGATGGCGGGAAGCAGTACTTC. Its protein product is CARIDGGKQYF.

This clonotype was found many times. This sequence joins TRBV27 and TRBJ2-3; D gene uncertain. The CDR3 loop spans 12 amino acids. V was clipped by 2 bases and J by 14 bases, with 14 bases between them. CDR1 is MNHEY, CDR2 SMNVEV, per germline (reference sequence). The CDR3 sequence is CASSLIGTATYF. CDR3 nucleotides: TGTGCCAGCAGTTTAATTGGTACCGCTACGTATTTT.

The chain combines TRBV2 with TRBJ2-1; tentatively, D is TRBD2 (5 bases). Germline CDR1 and CDR2: SNHLY and FYNNEI. Trimming cost V 8 bases and J 4 bases, with 12 bases left between them. The CDR3 runs 13 residues. The DNA of the CDR3 is TGTGCCAGCGGATTCGGGGAGTACAATGAGCAGTTCTTC. This codes for CASGFGEYNEQFF.

The V gene is TRBV7-2, the J gene TRBJ2-1; D possibly corresponds to TRBD2 (5 bases). This CDR3 region has 15 residues. Germline-derived CDR1 and CDR2 are SGHTA and FQGNSA. V was cut by 1 base and J by 0 bases, with 7 bases left in between. The CDR3 coding sequence is TGTGCCAGCAGCTTAGTTGGAGGCTCCTACAATGAGCAGTTCTTC. As protein: CASSLVGGSYNEQFF.

V usage is TRBV6-1 and J usage is TRBJ1-2; possibly TRBD1 for D (5 bases). V dropped 7 bases and J dropped 4 bases, with 22 bases sitting between them. The CDR3 spans 16 residues. Germline CDR1 MNHNS, CDR2 SASEGT. The CDR3 sequence is CASIPGQETVSYGYTF. CDR3 sequence (DNA): TGTGCCAGCATCCCCGGACAAGAAACCGTAAGCTATGGCTACACCTTC.

This clonotype was detected only a few times. The chain uses TRBV24-1 and TRBJ1-5; weak D call: TRBD1 (6 bases). V dropped 9 bases and J dropped 4 bases, with 24 bases sitting between them. The length of the CDR3 is 17 residues. Looked up from germline, CDR1 is KGHDR and CDR2 is SFDVKD. The CDR3 DNA follows: TGTGCCACCGGCAACCGGGACACTCGATCCTCTAATCAGCCCCAGCATTTT. This codes for CATGNRDTRSSNQPQHF.

This chain uses TRBV4-1 with TRBJ2-1; D is uncertain. The CDR3 spans 15 residues. Germline loops: CDR1 MGHRA, CDR2 YSYEKL. The V end lost 1 base, the J end lost 8 bases, and 15 bases lay between the germline ends. CDR3 amino acids: CASSQGLSPYYEQFF. The CDR3 nucleotides are TGCGCCAGCAGCCAAGGTCTCAGCCCTTATTATGAGCAGTTCTTC.

This clonotype was observed at least ten times. V gene TRBV6-1 combines with J gene TRBJ2-6; no clear D. The CDR3 contains 15 residues. The V gene lost 4 bases and the J gene lost 0 bases, with 7 bases spanning the gap. CDR1 is MNHNS and CDR2 is SASEGT in the germline V gene. The CDR3 spells CASSAINSGANVLTF. DNA of the CDR3: TGTGCCAGCAGTGCCATCAACTCTGGGGCCAACGTCCTGACTTTC.

The chain joins TRBV7-2 to TRBJ2-7, with TRBD1 as a possible D gene (5 bases). The CDR3 contains 15 residues. V dropped 3 bases and J dropped 0 bases, with 12 bases sitting between them. Germline V gives CDR1 SGHTA, CDR2 FQGNSA. CDR3 bases: TGTGCCAGCAGCTTCTCGGACACGAGCTCCTACGAGCAGTACTTC. This sequence encodes CASSFSDTSSYEQYF.

This clonotype was picked up a small number of times. This chain uses TRBV27 with TRBJ1-4; weak D call: TRBD1 (6 bases). The germline CDR1 and CDR2 sequences are MNHEY and SMNVEV (reference sequence). The V gene lost 4 bases and the J gene lost 6 bases, with 9 bases spanning the gap. The CDR3 runs to 13 residues. The CDR3 here is CASSSQGYEKLFF. The CDR3 DNA sequence: TGTGCCAGCAGTTCACAGGGTTATGAAAAACTGTTTTTT.

The chain recombines TRBV20-1 with TRBJ2-7, with TRBD2 matching 11 bases. Germline CDR1 reads DFQATT; CDR2 reads SNEGSKA (reference sequence). The CDR3 loop spans 14 amino acids. J gave up 3 bases and V 6 bases, and 7 bases lay outside the gene matches. The CDR3 reads CSAQGLAGGYEQYF. The CDR3 DNA is TGCAGTGCCCAGGGCCTAGCGGGAGGCTACGAGCAGTACTTC.

This chain connects TRBV7-2 to TRBJ2-3; 7 bases agree with TRBD1. This CDR3 contains 15 residues. Per the germline V gene, CDR1 is SGHTA and CDR2 is FQGNSA. V dropped 9 bases and J dropped 4; count of bases not matched to a gene: 13. CDR3 bases: TGTGCCAGTAGTTCCCGACAGGGAGTGGCAGATACGCAGTATTTT. Translating it yields CASSSRQGVADTQYF.

This clonotype was recorded a few times. The chain joins TRBV10-3 to TRBJ2-3; D gene uncertain. Trimming pared 6 bases from V and 3 bases from J, leaving 4 bases between. This CDR3 has 11 amino acids. Looked up from germline, CDR1 is ENHRY and CDR2 is SYGVKD. CDR3 DNA: TGTGCCATCAGCGTGACAGATACGCAGTATTTT. Amino acid sequence: CAISVTDTQYF.

This clonotype was counted many times. CDR3 residues: CSARDSYGYTF. The CDR3 bases are TGCAGTGCTAGAGACAGCTATGGCTACACCTTC. This chain links TRBV20-1 with TRBJ1-2; D is unclear. Germline loops: CDR1 DFQATT, CDR2 SNEGSKA (reference sequence). V was pared by 0 bases and J by 4 bases, with 3 bases between. This CDR3 has 11 residues.

In its sample, this clonotype was seen a few times. The chain combines TRBV4-2 with TRBJ1-3, with D perhaps TRBD1 (6 bases). The V end was cut by 3 bases, the J end by 4 bases, with 16 bases between. The CDR3 spans 16 residues. Germline V CDR1 and CDR2: LGHNA, YNFKEQ. The CDR3: CASSQLGGALGNTIYF. In nucleotides, the CDR3 is TGTGCCAGCAGCCAGCTTGGGGGGGCGTTAGGAAACACCATATATTTT.

The gene calls are TRBV7-2 and TRBJ2-1; D gene unclear. Trimming took off 5 bases at V and 5 bases at J, with 16 bases between the two ends. CDR1 and CDR2 from the germline V gene are SGHTA and FQGNSA. This CDR3 comprises 15 residues. As DNA, the CDR3 is TGTGCCAGCAGCGGTCTTTACTTCTCTAACAATGAGCAGTTCTTC. This gives the protein CASSGLYFSNNEQFF.